Included here is one T cell receptor beta chain sequence, with context. This sample is part of a study of blood T cell repertoires in COVID-19. Turning to the study itself: COVID-19 samples, acute and convalescent, were from the United States, Italy and Spain. The cDNA or gDNA used as material had been derived from T cells, B-cell-depleted T cells, or PBMCs.

Only in-frame clones appear in the TCRdb table, and some are missing; sequencing was by immunoSEQ multiplex PCR. Of under 150,000 clones listed, 75% to 90% are singletons. V lost 6 bases and J lost 1, with 18 bases in between. Germline V lookup: CDR1 MNHEY, CDR2 SVGEGT. The CDR3 is made up of 16 amino acids. The sequencing input was peripheral blood. V gene TRBV6-2 or TRBV6-3 combines with J gene TRBJ2-5; maybe TRBD2 (5 bases). The clonotype was recovered from a human donor in a cohort sampled during active COVID-19. CDR3 region: CASSHVGSSLQETQYF. The CDR3 DNA is TGTGCCAGCAGCCACGTCGGTTCTAGCCTCCAAGAGACCCAGTACTTC.